Listed below are T cell receptor beta chains from one sample, sequenced in a study of blood T cell repertoires in COVID-19. The protocol was immunoSEQ multiplex PCR, while the TCRdb copy is restricted to in-frame clones and leaves out a portion. This sample yields 99,000 or so clones, of which about 75% are seen a single time; just under 20% belongs to the top ten. Source material: peripheral blood. Receptor source: a woman in her 70s with acute or convalescent COVID-19. Each CDR3 is given with its conserved first and last residue. A D gene is named only where the DNA matches it firmly. Size tells how often a clone was seen (once, few, many) or the class of an expanded clone, and some rows leave it out.

>few|TRBJ2-2|TRBD1|TRBV6-2/TRBV6-3
CASSPRDRGTGELFF
TGTGCCAGCAGCCCCCGGGACAGGGGCACCGGGGAGCTGTTTTTT
>few|TRBJ1-5|TRBD1|TRBV5-1
CASSPTGIAEQPQHF
TGCGCCAGCAGCCCGACAGGGATAGCAGAACAGCCCCAGCATTTT
>.|TRBJ1-5|.|TRBV4-2
CASSQRGQGGDQPQHF
TGTGCCAGCAGCCAAAGAGGCCAGGGCGGCGATCAGCCCCAGCATTTT
>.|TRBJ1-5|.|TRBV6-1
CASSEAQPGTNQPQHF
TGTGCCAGCAGTGAAGCCCAGCCAGGGACTAATCAGCCCCAGCATTTT
>.|TRBJ2-2|TRBD1|TRBV14
CASSPRTGRVVGELFF
TGTGCCAGCAGCCCAAGGACAGGGCGGGTTGTCGGGGAGCTGTTTTTT
>.|TRBJ2-1|TRBD2|TRBV5-4
CASSLWASGGSEQFF
TGTGCCAGCAGCTTGTGGGCTAGCGGGGGTTCTGAGCAGTTCTTC
>many|TRBJ2-1|.|TRBV4-1
CASTRENPNEQFF
TGCGCCAGCACCCGCGAGAACCCCAATGAGCAGTTCTTC
>once|TRBJ2-5|.|TRBV7-8
CASSLGRQETQYF
TGTGCCAGCAGCTTAGGTCGCCAAGAGACCCAGTACTTC
>.|TRBJ2-1|.|TRBV5-1
CASSPAGAGEQFF
TGCGCCAGCAGCCCGGCGGGGGCGGGTGAGCAGTTCTTC
>few|TRBJ1-4|TRBD1|TRBV7-9
CASRPDRAEKLFF
TGTGCCAGCCGGCCTGACAGGGCAGAAAAACTGTTTTTT
>.|TRBJ1-2|.|TRBV5-5
CASSHRQYPNYGYTF
TGTGCCAGCAGCCACCGACAGTACCCTAACTATGGCTACACCTTC
>.|TRBJ2-7|TRBD1|TRBV11-2
CASSPQWTGVHEQYF
TGTGCCAGCAGCCCCCAATGGACAGGGGTCCACGAGCAGTACTTC
>.|TRBJ1-2|.|TRBV4-1
CASSPYLTEATNYGYTF
TGCGCCAGCAGCCCATACCTTACAGAAGCAACTAACTATGGCTACACCTTC
>once|TRBJ1-3|.|TRBV7-2
CASSLLGQSHSGNTIYF
TGTGCCAGCAGCTTACTAGGACAGTCACACTCTGGAAACACCATATATTTT
>.|TRBJ2-2|.|TRBV5-8
CASSFTAGELFF
TGTGCCAGCAGCTTCACAGCCGGGGAGCTGTTTTTT
>.|TRBJ2-2|.|TRBV7-9
CASRDKKTGELFF
TGTGCCAGCAGAGACAAGAAGACCGGGGAGCTGTTTTTT
>.|TRBJ2-7|.|TRBV2
CASSVPQRLPYEQYF
TGTGCCAGCAGTGTACCTCAGCGTCTCCCCTACGAGCAGTACTTC
>.|TRBJ1-6|TRBD1|TRBV5-4
CASSPQTGNFSPLHF
TGTGCCAGCAGCCCTCAGACAGGGAATTTTTCACCCCTCCACTTT
>.|TRBJ1-1|.|TRBV6-5
CAARGLMNTEAFF
TGTGCCGCCCGCGGGCTTATGAACACTGAAGCTTTCTTT
>.|TRBJ2-7|TRBD1|TRBV19
CASSNPGGAYYEQYF
TGTGCCAGTAGTAATCCAGGGGGCGCATATTACGAGCAGTACTTC
>few|TRBJ2-3|TRBD1|TRBV19
CASTPATGGAMTQYF
TGTGCCAGTACTCCGGCTACAGGGGGCGCAATGACGCAGTATTTT
>.|TRBJ1-1|.|TRBV27
CASSMAGERTEAFF
TGTGCCAGCAGTATGGCAGGGGAAAGGACTGAAGCTTTCTTT
>.|TRBJ2-3|.|TRBV6-2/TRBV6-3
CASSLLSYGDTQYF
TGTGCCAGCAGTTTGTTATCATACGGGGATACGCAGTATTTT
>.|TRBJ2-3|TRBD2|TRBV19
CASSMISGETGPDTQYF
TGTGCCAGTAGTATGATAAGCGGGGAAACAGGTCCAGATACGCAGTATTTT
>once|TRBJ2-5|TRBD2|TRBV9
CASSKGLGHETQYF
TGTGCCAGCAGCAAGGGACTAGGCCATGAGACCCAGTACTTC
>.|TRBJ1-4|.|TRBV4-1
CASSPTGTGNEKLFF
TGCGCCAGCAGCCCAACAGGGACGGGAAATGAAAAACTGTTTTTT
>.|TRBJ2-7|TRBD2|TRBV3-1/TRBV3-2
CASSQGQRGIYEQYF
TGTGCCAGCAGCCAAGGCCAGCGGGGGATATACGAGCAGTACTTC
>.|TRBJ1-1|TRBD1|TRBV7-8
CASSLEGQGVKTEAFF
TGTGCCAGCAGCTTAGAGGGACAGGGGGTAAAAACTGAAGCTTTCTTT
>.|TRBJ2-7|.|TRBV19
CASSDEGSSEQYF
TGTGCCAGTAGCGACGAGGGCTCGAGCGAGCAGTACTTC
>once|TRBJ2-5|TRBD2|TRBV7-7
CASSSRGGETQYF
TGTGCCAGCAGCTCCCGGGGGGGCGAGACCCAGTACTTC
>.|TRBJ1-4|.|TRBV29-1
CSVLKQGGTEKLFF
TGCAGCGTTTTGAAACAGGGTGGGACTGAAAAACTGTTTTTT
>.|TRBJ1-2|TRBD1|TRBV2
CASSEGGGQVDGYTF
TGTGCCAGCAGTGAGGGAGGGGGACAGGTCGATGGCTACACCTTC
>once|TRBJ1-1|TRBD1|TRBV5-1
CASSLVGTGSNVNTEAFF
TGCGCCAGCAGCCTGGTCGGGACAGGCTCTAATGTGAACACTGAAGCTTTCTTT
>.|TRBJ2-2|.|TRBV7-9
CASSLPINTGELFF
TGTGCCAGCAGCTTACCTATTAACACCGGGGAGCTGTTTTTT
>.|TRBJ1-6|.|TRBV10-3
CAISDFPRTGGSENSPLHF
TGTGCCATCAGTGATTTCCCGAGAACTGGGGGGTCGGAAAATTCACCCCTCCACTTT
>.|TRBJ1-1|.|TRBV15
CATSRDRANTEAFF
TGTGCCACCAGCAGAGATAGAGCGAACACTGAAGCTTTCTTT
>.|TRBJ2-1|.|TRBV6-5
CASRQALLGNNEQFF
TGTGCCAGCAGACAGGCCTTGTTGGGTAACAATGAGCAGTTCTTC
>.|TRBJ1-2|.|TRBV2
CATLEQETNYGYTF
TGTGCCACCCTCGAACAGGAGACTAACTATGGCTACACCTTC
>.|TRBJ2-7|TRBD1|TRBV6-5
CASIGWTGEAYEQYF
TGTGCCAGCATAGGTTGGACAGGGGAAGCCTACGAGCAGTACTTC
>.|TRBJ2-7|.|TRBV12-3/TRBV12-4
CASSGHSSYEQYF
TGTGCCAGCAGTGGACACTCATCCTACGAGCAGTACTTC
>.|TRBJ1-4|TRBD1|TRBV7-8
CASSNPGQGNEKLFF
TGTGCCAGCAGCAATCCGGGACAGGGTAATGAAAAACTGTTTTTT
>.|TRBJ2-5|.|TRBV19
CASSIFLVGRQETQYF
TGTGCCAGTAGTATTTTTTTAGTGGGCAGACAAGAGACCCAGTACTTC
>once|TRBJ1-5|TRBD1|TRBV6-1
CASSAGQGGSNQPQHF
TGTGCCAGCAGTGCGGGACAGGGGGGGAGCAATCAGCCCCAGCATTTT